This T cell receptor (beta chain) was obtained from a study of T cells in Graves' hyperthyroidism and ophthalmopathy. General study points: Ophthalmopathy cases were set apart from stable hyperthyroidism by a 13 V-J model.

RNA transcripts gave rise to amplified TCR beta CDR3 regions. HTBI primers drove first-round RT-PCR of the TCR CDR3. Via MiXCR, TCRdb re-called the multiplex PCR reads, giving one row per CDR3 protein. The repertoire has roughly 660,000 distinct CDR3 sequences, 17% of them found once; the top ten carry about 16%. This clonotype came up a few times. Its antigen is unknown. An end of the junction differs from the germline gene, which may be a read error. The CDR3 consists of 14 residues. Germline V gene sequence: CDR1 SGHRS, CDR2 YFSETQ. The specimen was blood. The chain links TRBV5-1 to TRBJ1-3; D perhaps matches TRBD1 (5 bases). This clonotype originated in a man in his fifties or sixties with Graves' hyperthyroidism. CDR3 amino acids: CASNLDGQGNTIYF. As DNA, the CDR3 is TGCGCCAGCAACTTGGACGGACAAGGAAACACCATATATTTT.